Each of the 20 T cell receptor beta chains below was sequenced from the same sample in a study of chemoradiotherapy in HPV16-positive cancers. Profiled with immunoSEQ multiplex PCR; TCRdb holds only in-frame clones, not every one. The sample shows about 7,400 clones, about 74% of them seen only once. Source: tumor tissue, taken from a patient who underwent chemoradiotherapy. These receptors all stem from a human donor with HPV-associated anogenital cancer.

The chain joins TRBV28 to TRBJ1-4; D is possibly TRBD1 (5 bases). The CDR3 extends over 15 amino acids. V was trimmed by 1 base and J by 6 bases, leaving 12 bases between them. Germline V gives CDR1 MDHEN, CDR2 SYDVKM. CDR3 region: CASSLFGAGDEKLFF. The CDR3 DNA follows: TGTGCCAGCAGTTTATTTGGGGCCGGGGATGAAAAACTGTTTTTT.

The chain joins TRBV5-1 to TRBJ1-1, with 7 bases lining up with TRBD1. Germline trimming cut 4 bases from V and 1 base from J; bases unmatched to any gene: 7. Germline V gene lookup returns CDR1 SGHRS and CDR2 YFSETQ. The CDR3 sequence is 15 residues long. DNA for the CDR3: TGCGCCAGCAGCGCGTCGACAGGGTGGAACACTGAAGCTTTCTTT. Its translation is CASSASTGWNTEAFF.

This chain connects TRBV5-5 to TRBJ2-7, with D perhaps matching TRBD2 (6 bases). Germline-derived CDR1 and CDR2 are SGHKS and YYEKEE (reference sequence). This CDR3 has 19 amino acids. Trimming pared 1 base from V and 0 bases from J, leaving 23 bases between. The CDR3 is CASSLRGGTHKRPSYEQYF. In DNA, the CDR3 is TGTGCCAGCAGCTTGAGAGGAGGGACCCACAAACGGCCCTCCTACGAGCAGTACTTC.

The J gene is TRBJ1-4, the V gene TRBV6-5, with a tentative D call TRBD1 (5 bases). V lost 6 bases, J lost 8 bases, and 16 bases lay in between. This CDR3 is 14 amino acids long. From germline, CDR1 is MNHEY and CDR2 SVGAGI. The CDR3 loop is CASSLLPGSEKLFF. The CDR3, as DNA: TGTGCCAGCAGCCTTCTTCCAGGGTCCGAAAAACTGTTTTTT.

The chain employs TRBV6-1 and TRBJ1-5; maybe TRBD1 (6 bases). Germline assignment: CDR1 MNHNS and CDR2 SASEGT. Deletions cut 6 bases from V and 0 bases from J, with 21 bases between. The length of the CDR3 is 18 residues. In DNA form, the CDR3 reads TGTGCCAGCAGCGAAAGGGGGGAGGCGCTTTATAGCAATCAGCCCCAGCATTTT. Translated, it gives CASSERGEALYSNQPQHF.

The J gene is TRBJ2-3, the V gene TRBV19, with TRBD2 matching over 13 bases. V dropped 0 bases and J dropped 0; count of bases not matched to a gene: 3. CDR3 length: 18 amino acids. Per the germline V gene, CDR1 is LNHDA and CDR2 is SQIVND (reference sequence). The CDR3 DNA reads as TGTGCCAGTAGTATAGAACTAGCGGGGGGGCCAAGCACAGATACGCAGTATTTT. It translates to CASSIELAGGPSTDTQYF.

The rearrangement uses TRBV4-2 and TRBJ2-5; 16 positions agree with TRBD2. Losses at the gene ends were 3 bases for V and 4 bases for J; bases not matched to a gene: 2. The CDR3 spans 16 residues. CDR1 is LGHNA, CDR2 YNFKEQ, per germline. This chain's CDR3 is CASSHGTSGGAETQYF. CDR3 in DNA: TGTGCCAGCAGCCATGGGACTAGCGGGGGGGCAGAGACCCAGTACTTC.

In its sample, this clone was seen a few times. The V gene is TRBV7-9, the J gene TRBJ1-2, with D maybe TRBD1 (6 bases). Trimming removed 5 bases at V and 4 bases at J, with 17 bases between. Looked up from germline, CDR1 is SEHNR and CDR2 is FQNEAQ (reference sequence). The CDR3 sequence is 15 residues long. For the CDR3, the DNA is TGTGCCAGCAGCCCCGTAGTGGGGGGCAGCTATGGCTACACCTTC. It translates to CASSPVVGGSYGYTF.

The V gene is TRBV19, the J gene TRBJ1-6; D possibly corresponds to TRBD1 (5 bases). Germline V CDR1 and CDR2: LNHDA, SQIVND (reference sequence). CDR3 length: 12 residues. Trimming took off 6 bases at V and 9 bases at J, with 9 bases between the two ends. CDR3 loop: CASRVGTSPLHF. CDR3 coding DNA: TGTGCCAGTAGAGTCGGGACTTCACCCCTCCACTTT.

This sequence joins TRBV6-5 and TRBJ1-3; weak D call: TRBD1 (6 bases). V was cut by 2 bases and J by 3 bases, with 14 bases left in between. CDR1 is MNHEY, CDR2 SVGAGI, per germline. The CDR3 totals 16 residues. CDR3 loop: CASSYSPDSHGNTIYF. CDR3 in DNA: TGTGCCAGCAGTTACAGCCCGGACAGTCATGGAAACACCATATATTTT.

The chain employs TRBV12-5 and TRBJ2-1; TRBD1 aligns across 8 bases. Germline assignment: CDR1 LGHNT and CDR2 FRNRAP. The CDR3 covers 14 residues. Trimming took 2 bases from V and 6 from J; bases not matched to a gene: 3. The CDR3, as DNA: TGTGCTAGTGGTTTGTCTCAGGGGGCCAATGAGCAGTTCTTC. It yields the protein CASGLSQGANEQFF.

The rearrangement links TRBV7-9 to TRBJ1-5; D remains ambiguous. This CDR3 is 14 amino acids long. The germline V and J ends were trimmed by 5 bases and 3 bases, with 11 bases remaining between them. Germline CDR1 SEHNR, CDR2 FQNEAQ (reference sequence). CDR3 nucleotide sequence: TGTGCCAGCAGCCCTGACCGAGACAATCAGCCCCAGCATTTT. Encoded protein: CASSPDRDNQPQHF.

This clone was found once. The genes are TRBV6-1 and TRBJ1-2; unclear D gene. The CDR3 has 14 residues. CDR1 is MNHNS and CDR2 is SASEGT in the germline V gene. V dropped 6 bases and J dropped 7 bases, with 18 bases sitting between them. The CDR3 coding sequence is TGTGCCAGCAGGCCTCCTGATCGGAGCTCTGGCTACACCTTC. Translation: CASRPPDRSSGYTF.

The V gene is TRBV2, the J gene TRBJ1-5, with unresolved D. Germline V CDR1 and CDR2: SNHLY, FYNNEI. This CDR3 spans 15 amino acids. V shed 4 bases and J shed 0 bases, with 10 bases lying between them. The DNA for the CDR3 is TGTGCCAGCAGTGGGACGGTAGTTAGCAATCAGCCCCAGCATTTT. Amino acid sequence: CASSGTVVSNQPQHF.

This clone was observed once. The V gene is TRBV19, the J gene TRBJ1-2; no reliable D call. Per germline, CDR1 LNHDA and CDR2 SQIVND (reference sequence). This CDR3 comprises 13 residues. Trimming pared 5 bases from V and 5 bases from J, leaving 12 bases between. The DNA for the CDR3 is TGTGCCAGTAGTTCCCCGGGGTTTTATGGCTACACCTTC. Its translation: CASSSPGFYGYTF.

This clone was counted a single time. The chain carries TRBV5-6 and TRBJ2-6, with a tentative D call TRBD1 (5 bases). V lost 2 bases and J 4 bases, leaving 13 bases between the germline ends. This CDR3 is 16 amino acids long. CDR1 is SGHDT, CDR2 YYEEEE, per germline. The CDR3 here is CASSFPSTVGANVLTF. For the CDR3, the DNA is TGTGCCAGCAGCTTTCCTTCGACAGTCGGGGCCAACGTCCTGACTTTC.

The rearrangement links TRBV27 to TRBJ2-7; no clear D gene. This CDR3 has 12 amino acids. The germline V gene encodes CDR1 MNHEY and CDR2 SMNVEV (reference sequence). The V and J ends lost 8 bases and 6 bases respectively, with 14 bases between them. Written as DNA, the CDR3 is TGTGCCAGCTGGACCCGCCTGCCCGAGCAGTACTTC. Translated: CASWTRLPEQYF.

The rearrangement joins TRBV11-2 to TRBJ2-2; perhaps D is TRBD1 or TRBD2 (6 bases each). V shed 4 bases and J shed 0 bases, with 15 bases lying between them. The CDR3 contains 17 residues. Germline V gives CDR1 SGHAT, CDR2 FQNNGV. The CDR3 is CASSSPAGGANTGELFF. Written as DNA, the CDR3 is TGTGCCAGCAGCTCGCCGGCCGGGGGCGCGAACACCGGGGAGCTGTTTTTT.

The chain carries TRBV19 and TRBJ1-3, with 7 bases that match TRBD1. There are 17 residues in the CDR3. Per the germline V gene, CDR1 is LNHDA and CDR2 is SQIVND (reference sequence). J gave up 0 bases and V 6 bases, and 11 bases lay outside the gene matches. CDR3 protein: CASRGTDFYFSGNTIYF. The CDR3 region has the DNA TGTGCCAGTAGAGGGACAGACTTCTACTTCTCTGGAAACACCATATATTTT.

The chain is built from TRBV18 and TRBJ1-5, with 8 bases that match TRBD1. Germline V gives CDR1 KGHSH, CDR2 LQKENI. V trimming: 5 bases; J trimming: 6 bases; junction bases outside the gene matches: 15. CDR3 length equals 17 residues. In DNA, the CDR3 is TGTGCCAGCTCAGCCCCCGGACAGGGTGGAAAGGTTCAGCCCCAGCATTTT. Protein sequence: CASSAPGQGGKVQPQHF.